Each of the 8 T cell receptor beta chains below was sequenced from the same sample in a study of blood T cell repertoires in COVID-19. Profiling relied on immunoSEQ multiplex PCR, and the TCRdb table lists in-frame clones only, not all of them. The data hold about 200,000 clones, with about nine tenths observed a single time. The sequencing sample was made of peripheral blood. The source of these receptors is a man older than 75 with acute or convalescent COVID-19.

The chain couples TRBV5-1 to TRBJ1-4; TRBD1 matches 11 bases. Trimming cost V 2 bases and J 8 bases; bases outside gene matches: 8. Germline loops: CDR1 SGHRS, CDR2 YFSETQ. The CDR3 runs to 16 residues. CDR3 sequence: CASSLLGTGGGEKLFF. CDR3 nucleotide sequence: TGCGCCAGCAGCTTACTCGGGACAGGGGGAGGGGAAAAACTGTTTTTT.

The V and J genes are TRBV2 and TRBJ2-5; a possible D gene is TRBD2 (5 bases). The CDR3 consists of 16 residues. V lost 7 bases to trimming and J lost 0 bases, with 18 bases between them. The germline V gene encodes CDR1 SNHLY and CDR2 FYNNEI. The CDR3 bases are TGTGCCAGCATTTGGGGAGCGAGTCCTTACCAAGAGACCCAGTACTTC. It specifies CASIWGASPYQETQYF.

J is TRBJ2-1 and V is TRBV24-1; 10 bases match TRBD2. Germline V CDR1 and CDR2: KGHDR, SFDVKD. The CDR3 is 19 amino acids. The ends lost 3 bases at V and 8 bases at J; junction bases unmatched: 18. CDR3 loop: CATSDRASGRGGRVDEQFF. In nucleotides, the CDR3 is TGTGCCACCAGTGATCGGGCTAGCGGGAGAGGGGGTAGGGTCGATGAGCAGTTCTTC.

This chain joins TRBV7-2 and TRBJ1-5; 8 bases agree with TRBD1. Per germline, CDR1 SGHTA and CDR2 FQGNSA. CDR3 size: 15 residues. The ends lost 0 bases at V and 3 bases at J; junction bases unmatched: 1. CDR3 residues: CASSLATGANQPQHF. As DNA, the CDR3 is TGTGCCAGCAGCTTAGCGACAGGGGCCAATCAGCCCCAGCATTTT.

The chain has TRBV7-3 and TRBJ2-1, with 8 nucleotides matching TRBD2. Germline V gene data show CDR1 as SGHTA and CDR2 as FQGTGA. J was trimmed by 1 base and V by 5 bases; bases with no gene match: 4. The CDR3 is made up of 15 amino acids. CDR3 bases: TGTGCCAGCAGCGCCACTAGCGGTTCCTACAATGAGCAGTTCTTC. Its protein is CASSATSGSYNEQFF. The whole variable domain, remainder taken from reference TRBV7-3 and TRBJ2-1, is GAGVSQTPSNKVTEKGKYVELRCDPISGHTALYWYRQSLGQGPEFLIYFQGTGAADDSGLPNDRFFAVRPEGSVSTLKIQRTERGDSAVYLCASSATSGSYNEQFFGPGTRLTVL.

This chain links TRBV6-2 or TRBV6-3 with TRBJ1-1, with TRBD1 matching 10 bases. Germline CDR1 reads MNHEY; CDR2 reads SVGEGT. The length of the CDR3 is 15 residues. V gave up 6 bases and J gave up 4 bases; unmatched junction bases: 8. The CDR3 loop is CASRPGQGGGTEAFF. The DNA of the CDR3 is TGTGCCAGCAGGCCTGGACAGGGGGGCGGCACTGAAGCTTTCTTT.

Here the CDR3 DNA reads TGCGCCAGCAGCTTGGGGATAGCGGGAGCGAACACCGGGGAGCTGTTTTTT. Translation gives CASSLGIAGANTGELFF. This sequence joins TRBV5-1 and TRBJ2-2, with 9 nucleotides matching TRBD2. The germline CDR1 and CDR2 sequences are SGHRS and YFSETQ. V lost 0 bases and J lost 0; bases outside the gene matches: 3. The CDR3 loop spans 17 amino acids.

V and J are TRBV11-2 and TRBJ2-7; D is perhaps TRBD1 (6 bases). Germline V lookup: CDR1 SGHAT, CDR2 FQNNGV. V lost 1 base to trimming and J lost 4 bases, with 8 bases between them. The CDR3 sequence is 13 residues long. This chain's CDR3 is CASSLAGAYEQYV. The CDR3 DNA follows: TGTGCCAGCAGCTTAGCAGGGGCTTACGAGCAGTACGTC.